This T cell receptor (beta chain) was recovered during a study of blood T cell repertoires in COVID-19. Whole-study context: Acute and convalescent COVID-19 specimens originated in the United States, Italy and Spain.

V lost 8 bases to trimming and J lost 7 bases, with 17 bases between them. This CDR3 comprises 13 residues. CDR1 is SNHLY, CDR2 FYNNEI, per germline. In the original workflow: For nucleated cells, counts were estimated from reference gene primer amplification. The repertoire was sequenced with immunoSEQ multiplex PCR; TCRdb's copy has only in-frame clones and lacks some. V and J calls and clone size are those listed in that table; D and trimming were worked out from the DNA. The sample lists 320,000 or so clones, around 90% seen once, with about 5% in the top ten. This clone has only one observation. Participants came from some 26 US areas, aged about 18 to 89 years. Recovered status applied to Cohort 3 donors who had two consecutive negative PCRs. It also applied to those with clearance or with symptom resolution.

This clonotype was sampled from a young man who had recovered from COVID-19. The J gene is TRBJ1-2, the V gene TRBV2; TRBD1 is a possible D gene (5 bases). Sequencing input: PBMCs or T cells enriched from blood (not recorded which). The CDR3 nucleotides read TGTGCCAGCGTTGGGGTCCAGGGATCTGGCTACACCTTC. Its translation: CASVGVQGSGYTF. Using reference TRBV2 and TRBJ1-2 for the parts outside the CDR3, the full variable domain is EPEVTQTPSHQVTQMGQEVILRCVPISNHLYFYWYRQILGQKVEFLVSFYNNEISEKSEIFDDQFSVERPDGSNFTLKIRSTKLEDSAMYFCASVGVQGSGYTFGSGTRLTVV.